The clone carrying this T cell receptor (beta chain) was counted many times. Its target is not known. This sample's time point: newly diagnosed GD, antithyroid drugs for less than 3 months. Scientists built the TCR library using RNA that was extracted from PBMCs. V was clipped by 6 bases and J by 5 bases, with 13 bases between them. The CDR3 covers 13 residues. Germline values: CDR1 MNHEY, CDR2 SMNVEV (reference sequence). This sample was included in a study of regulatory T cells in long-lasting Graves disease. Study results and limitations: Patients whose Graves' disease persisted exhibited lower TCR diversity than those newly diagnosed.

The authors built TCR beta libraries using iRepertoire HTBI primers and Arm-PCR of CDR3 regions. TCRdb reprocessed the multiplex PCR reads with MiXCR, giving one entry per CDR3 protein. Found here are 360,000 or so distinct CDR3 sequences, 16% of them singletons; the top ten hold about 27%. These same records also appear under a second study, on T cells in Graves' hyperthyroidism and ophthalmopathy. That study reports: Lactation, pregnancy, other autoimmune disease or uncontrolled infection excluded patients.

The genes are TRBV27 and TRBJ2-5; the D gene is possibly TRBD2 (7 bases). This specimen consisted of peripheral blood mononuclear cells (PBMCs), obtained at new diagnosis, from a patient treated with antithyroid drugs. The clonotype comes from a man between 35 and 55 years old with Graves disease. CDR3: CASSLQGGETQYF. The DNA for the CDR3 is TGTGCCAGCAGCTTACAGGGAGGGGAGACCCAGTACTTC.